The 21 T cell receptor beta chains below come from one sample, sequenced in a study of blood T cell repertoires in COVID-19. Only in-frame clones appear in the TCRdb table, and some are missing; sequencing was by immunoSEQ multiplex PCR. The profile shows some 100,000 clones, roughly 87% of them singletons. Sequenced sample: peripheral blood. Receptors were obtained from a human donor in a cohort sampled during active COVID-19.

CDR3 residues: CASRLSGINSYEQYF. The CDR3 coding sequence is TGTGCCAGTAGACTTAGCGGGATCAACTCCTACGAGCAGTACTTC. This rearrangement joins TRBV19 to TRBJ2-7; TRBD2 matches at 8 bases. Germline trimming cut 6 bases from V and 0 bases from J; bases unmatched to any gene: 7. The germline V gene encodes CDR1 LNHDA and CDR2 SQIVND (reference sequence). The CDR3 consists of 15 residues.

V gene TRBV10-2 combines with J gene TRBJ2-5, with D maybe TRBD1 (5 bases). Trimming pared 0 bases from V and 4 bases from J, leaving 18 bases between. The length of the CDR3 is 17 residues. In germline, CDR1 is WSHSY, CDR2 SAAADI. CDR3 nucleotides: TGCGCCAGCAGTGAGTCCCCCCTCAGGGCCCGGCCAGAGACCCAGTACTTC. Its translation: CASSESPLRARPETQYF.

The V call is TRBV30, the J call TRBJ2-7; possible D gene TRBD1, 5 bases. The CDR3 contains 14 residues. CDR1 is GTSNPN, CDR2 SVGIG, per germline (reference sequence). Trimming shortened V by 6 bases and J by 2 bases, and 17 bases separated the two germline ends. This CDR3 reads CACQGRDWAYEQYF. For the CDR3, the DNA is TGTGCCTGCCAGGGAAGGGATTGGGCCTACGAGCAGTACTTC.

A single count supports this clone. The chain employs TRBV10-2 and TRBJ2-1, with a weak D call TRBD2 (5 bases). The germline V gene encodes CDR1 WSHSY and CDR2 SAAADI. The V end was cut by 0 bases, the J end by 8 bases, with 5 bases between. This CDR3 has 12 amino acids. Here the CDR3 DNA reads TGCGCCAGCAGTGAGTCTAGCGATGAGCAGTTCTTC. Translated: CASSESSDEQFF.

The chain carries TRBV7-2 and TRBJ2-7; 10 positions agree with TRBD1. V lost 4 bases and J lost 6; bases outside the gene matches: 6. Germline V CDR1 and CDR2: SGHTA, FQGNSA. The CDR3 loop spans 14 amino acids. CDR3 sequence: CASSSGQGFGEQYF. DNA for the CDR3: TGTGCCAGCAGCTCGGGACAGGGGTTCGGCGAGCAGTACTTC.

This rearrangement joins TRBV19 to TRBJ1-2; TRBD1 might be the D (6 bases). The V and J ends lost 4 bases and 5 bases respectively, with 17 bases between them. CDR1 is LNHDA and CDR2 is SQIVND in the germline V gene (reference sequence). The CDR3 spans 15 residues. CDR3 sequence: CASSTKTDSLYGYTF. The CDR3, as DNA: TGTGCCAGTAGTACTAAAACGGACAGCTTATATGGCTACACCTTC.

V and J are TRBV10-3 and TRBJ1-6; weak D call: TRBD1 (6 bases). Per germline, CDR1 ENHRY and CDR2 SYGVKD. This CDR3 contains 16 residues. V was shortened by 6 bases and J by 0 bases, with 12 bases between the two germline ends. CDR3 coding DNA: TGTGCCATCAGGGACAGTCTTAGCTCCTATAATTCACCCCTCCACTTT. Its translation: CAIRDSLSSYNSPLHF.

In its sample, this clone was seen once. The V gene is TRBV2, the J gene TRBJ1-2; TRBD1 is a possible D gene (5 bases). This CDR3 has 12 amino acids. From germline, CDR1 is SNHLY and CDR2 FYNNEI. CDR3 bases: TGTGCTACGCAGGGTGATCCCTATGGCTACACCTTC. It specifies CATQGDPYGYTF.

The gene calls are TRBV5-6 and TRBJ2-7, with D possibly TRBD1 on 6 matching bases. V dropped 4 bases and J dropped 0 bases, with 14 bases sitting between them. Germline V gene sequence: CDR1 SGHDT, CDR2 YYEEEE. The CDR3 contains 15 residues. The CDR3 DNA reads as TGTGCCAGCAGCCTCGGGACATCCGGCTCCTACGAGCAGTACTTC. This sequence encodes CASSLGTSGSYEQYF. The whole variable domain, remainder taken from reference TRBV5-6 and TRBJ2-7, is DAGVTQSPTHLIKTRGQQVTLRCSPKSGHDTVSWYQQALGQGPQFIFQYYEEEERQRGNFPDRFSGHQFPNYSSELNVNALLLGDSALYLCASSLGTSGSYEQYFGPGTRLTVT.

This clone was recorded once. The CDR3 nucleotides are TGTGCCAGCAGCTCGGGACAGGGGGCCGTTTCGGAGACCCAGTACTTC. Amino acids: CASSSGQGAVSETQYF. The rearrangement joins TRBV7-9 to TRBJ2-5; TRBD1 matches 12 bases. The germline CDR1 and CDR2 sequences are SEHNR and FQNEAQ (reference sequence). With V trimmed by 4 bases and J by 5 bases, 8 bases remained unmatched. This CDR3 is 16 amino acids long.

This clone has more than one count but fewer than ten. The chain recombines TRBV7-9 with TRBJ2-1; TRBD1 matches at 12 bases. From germline, CDR1 is SEHNR and CDR2 FQNEAQ (reference sequence). The CDR3 sequence is 14 residues long. The V gene end was trimmed by 11 bases and the J gene end by 6 bases; junction bases not matched to a gene: 8. The CDR3 sequence is CASSGTGGVNEQFF. DNA for the CDR3: TGTGCCTCGTCCGGGACAGGGGGCGTCAATGAGCAGTTCTTC.

The sample holds a few counts of this clone. The J gene is TRBJ2-4, the V gene TRBV28; TRBD2 is a possible D gene (5 bases). Trimming left V 4 bases short and J 8 bases short, with 15 bases between. There are 14 residues in the CDR3. Germline lookup yields CDR1 MDHEN and CDR2 SYDVKM. The CDR3 reads CASSYPGKGDIQYF. In DNA, the CDR3 is TGTGCCAGCAGTTATCCCGGGAAGGGAGACATTCAGTACTTC.

The gene calls are TRBV14 and TRBJ2-1, with 8 bases matching TRBD1. J was trimmed by 7 bases and V by 3 bases; bases with no gene match: 5. The germline V gene has CDR1 SGHDN and CDR2 FVKESK. The CDR3 covers 14 residues. The CDR3 loop reads CASSHQGARNEQFF. The CDR3 DNA reads TGTGCCAGCAGCCACCAGGGGGCTAGGAATGAGCAGTTCTTC.

The chain joins TRBV5-1 to TRBJ2-3; unclear D gene. Germline V gene lookup returns CDR1 SGHRS and CDR2 YFSETQ. Trimming shortened V by 7 bases and J by 5 bases, and 11 bases separated the two germline ends. CDR3 length equals 12 residues. The CDR3 DNA sequence: TGCGCCAGCGAGGTCCCCGGAGATACGCAGTATTTT. This encodes CASEVPGDTQYF.

The genes are TRBV5-1 and TRBJ1-4, with a tentative D call TRBD1 (6 bases). The CDR3 extends over 16 amino acids. Germline values: CDR1 SGHRS, CDR2 YFSETQ. V lost 0 bases to trimming and J lost 3 bases, with 12 bases between them. The CDR3 region is CASSLGAAGANEKLFF. As DNA, the CDR3 is TGCGCCAGCAGCTTGGGGGCCGCAGGGGCTAATGAAAAACTGTTTTTT.

The chain links TRBV5-4 to TRBJ2-3; the match to TRBD1 covers 12 bases. The CDR3 totals 15 residues. V gave up 4 bases and J gave up 4 bases; unmatched junction bases: 4. Germline V gene sequence: CDR1 SGHNT, CDR2 YYREEE (reference sequence). DNA of the CDR3: TGTGCCAGCAGCCGGGACAGGGGGCAGGCAGATACGCAGTATTTT. It codes for CASSRDRGQADTQYF.

The genes are TRBV11-2 and TRBJ2-7, with TRBD1 matching over 8 bases. Trimming at V came to 8 bases and at J to 6 bases, leaving 6 bases not matched to a gene. The length of the CDR3 is 12 residues. Germline CDR1 SGHAT, CDR2 FQNNGV. The CDR3, as DNA: TGTGCCAGCCGGCAGGGGGCTTTCGAGCAGTACTTC. It translates to CASRQGAFEQYF.

This clone has just a few counts. The rearrangement joins TRBV28 to TRBJ2-4; TRBD1 matches 10 bases. The CDR3 is made up of 19 amino acids. Germline lookup yields CDR1 MDHEN and CDR2 SYDVKM. V was clipped by 2 bases and J by 0 bases; unmatched bases: 10. CDR3 coding DNA: TGTGCCAGCAGTTTAGGGGACAGGGGTTCCAGTCTAGCCAAAAACATTCAGTACTTC. Protein product: CASSLGDRGSSLAKNIQYF.

The chain is built from TRBV7-3 and TRBJ1-2, with 11 bases aligning to TRBD1. The CDR3 has 18 residues. Germline V lookup: CDR1 SGHTA, CDR2 FQGTGA. V shed 5 bases and J 3 bases; nucleotides not matched to a gene: 14. The CDR3: CASSLYPPGQGVDYGYTF. The CDR3 nucleotides read TGTGCCAGCAGCCTCTACCCTCCGGGACAGGGGGTCGACTATGGCTACACCTTC. The variable domain in full, completed from reference TRBV7-3 and TRBJ1-2, reads GAGVSQTPSNKVTEKGKYVELRCDPISGHTALYWYRQSLGQGPEFLIYFQGTGAADDSGLPNDRFFAVRPEGSVSTLKIQRTERGDSAVYLCASSLYPPGQGVDYGYTFGSGTRLTVV.

CDR3 protein: CATSDRTSHSRNEQFF. The CDR3 DNA sequence: TGTGCCACCAGTGACCGTACTAGCCATAGCCGCAATGAGCAGTTCTTC. This chain joins TRBV24-1 and TRBJ2-1; a possible D gene is TRBD2 (6 bases). The CDR3 extends over 16 amino acids. Germline CDR1 KGHDR, CDR2 SFDVKD. Trimming took off 4 bases at V and 6 bases at J, with 18 bases between the two ends.

The V and J genes are TRBV7-9 and TRBJ1-6, with 7 bases fitting TRBD1. The CDR3 has 12 residues. Germline V lookup: CDR1 SEHNR, CDR2 FQNEAQ (reference sequence). J gave up 6 bases and V 8 bases, and 1 base lay outside the gene matches. The DNA for the CDR3 is TGTGCCAGCGGACAGGTTAATTCACCCCTCCACTTT. Translating it yields CASGQVNSPLHF.